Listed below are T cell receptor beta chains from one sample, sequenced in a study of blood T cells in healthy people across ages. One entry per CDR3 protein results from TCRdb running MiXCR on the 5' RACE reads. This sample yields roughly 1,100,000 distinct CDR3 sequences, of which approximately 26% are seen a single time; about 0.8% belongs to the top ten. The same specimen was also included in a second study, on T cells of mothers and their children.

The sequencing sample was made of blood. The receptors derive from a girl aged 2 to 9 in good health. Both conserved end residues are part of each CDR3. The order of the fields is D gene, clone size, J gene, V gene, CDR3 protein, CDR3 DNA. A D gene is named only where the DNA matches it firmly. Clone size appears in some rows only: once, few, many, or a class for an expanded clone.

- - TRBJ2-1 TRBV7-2 CASSSLDLLNYNEQFF TGTGCCAGCAGCTCCCTAGATTTATTGAATTACAATGAGCAGTTCTTC
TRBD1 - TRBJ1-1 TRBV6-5 CASSYLGWGQGASTEAFF TGTGCCAGCAGTTACTTGGGTTGGGGGCAGGGGGCGAGCACTGAAGCTTTCTTT
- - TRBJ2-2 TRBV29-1 CSVGSVGPGELFF TGCAGCGTTGGTAGCGTGGGACCCGGGGAGCTGTTTTTT
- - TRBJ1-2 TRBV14 CASSQDEGFGYTF TGTGCCAGCAGCCAAGATGAAGGGTTTGGCTACACCTTC
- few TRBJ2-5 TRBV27 CASSLSRLVTETQYF TGTGCCAGCAGTCTCTCTCGACTAGTCACGGAGACCCAGTACTTC
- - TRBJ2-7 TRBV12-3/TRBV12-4 CASMTGTNSYEQYF TGTGCCAGCATGACCGGGACCAATAGCTACGAGCAGTACTTC
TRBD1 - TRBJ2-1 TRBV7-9 CASSLIPGQGNNEQFF TGTGCCAGCAGCCTAATTCCGGGACAGGGTAACAATGAGCAGTTCTTC
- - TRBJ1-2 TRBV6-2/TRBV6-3 CASASSDIPYGYTF TGTGCCAGCGCGAGCTCGGACATCCCCTATGGCTACACCTTC
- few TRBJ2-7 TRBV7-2 CASSSGRGQSYEQYF TGTGCCAGCAGCTCCGGGCGGGGGCAATCCTACGAGCAGTACTTC
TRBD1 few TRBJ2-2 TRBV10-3 CAKGAWVPNTGELFF TGTGCCAAGGGGGCTTGGGTACCGAACACCGGGGAGCTGTTTTTT
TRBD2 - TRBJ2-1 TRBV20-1 CSARVTSAATSYNEQFF TGCAGTGCTAGAGTGACTAGCGCCGCAACCTCCTACAATGAGCAGTTCTTC
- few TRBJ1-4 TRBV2 CASSGGLNEKLFF TGTGCCAGCAGCGGGGGGCTTAACGAAAAACTGTTTTTT
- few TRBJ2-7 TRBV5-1 CASSGGGRKLDEQYF TGCGCCAGCAGCGGGGGAGGACGGAAATTGGACGAGCAGTACTTC
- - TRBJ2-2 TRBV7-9 CASSLLDVITGELFF TGTGCCAGCAGCTTACTCGACGTAATTACCGGGGAGCTGTTTTTT
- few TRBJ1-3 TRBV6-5 CASSYSSSGNTIYF TGTGCCAGCAGTTACTCGAGCTCTGGAAACACCATATATTTT
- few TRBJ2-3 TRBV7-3 CASSLRLTDTQYF TGTGCCAGCAGCCTCAGACTTACAGATACGCAGTATTTT
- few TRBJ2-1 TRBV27 CASSLRVRGMEQFF TGTGCCAGCAGTTTACGGGTGAGGGGGATGGAACAGTTCTTC
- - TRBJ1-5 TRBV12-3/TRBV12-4 CASTDGQINQPQHF TGTGCCAGCACGGATGGACAGATCAATCAGCCCCAGCATTTT
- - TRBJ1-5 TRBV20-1 CSASAGWDQPQHF TGCAGTGCTAGTGCAGGGTGGGATCAGCCCCAGCATTTT
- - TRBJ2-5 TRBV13 CASSVIHAETQYF TGTGCCAGCAGCGTCATCCATGCGGAGACCCAGTACTTC
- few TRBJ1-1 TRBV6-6 CASSYVGPGKAEAFF TGTGCCAGCAGTTACGTTGGGCCGGGGAAAGCTGAAGCTTTCTTT
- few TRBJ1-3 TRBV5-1 CASSRWSWDWSSGNTIYF TGCGCCAGCAGCCGATGGTCGTGGGACTGGAGCTCTGGAAACACCATATATTTT
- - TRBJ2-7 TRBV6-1 CASSEDPVSSYEQHF TGTGCCAGCAGTGAAGATCCGGTCAGCTCCTACGAGCAGCACTTC
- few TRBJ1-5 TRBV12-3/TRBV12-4 CASSFFQPQHF TGTGCCAGCAGTTTTTTTCAGCCCCAGCATTTT
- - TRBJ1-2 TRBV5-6 CASSLDQPGDYGYTF TGTGCCAGCAGCTTGGACCAGCCGGGGGACTATGGCTACACCTTC
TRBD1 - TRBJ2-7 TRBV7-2 CASSLWTGSSHYEQYF TGTGCCAGCAGCTTGTGGACAGGGAGTTCCCACTACGAGCAGTACTTC